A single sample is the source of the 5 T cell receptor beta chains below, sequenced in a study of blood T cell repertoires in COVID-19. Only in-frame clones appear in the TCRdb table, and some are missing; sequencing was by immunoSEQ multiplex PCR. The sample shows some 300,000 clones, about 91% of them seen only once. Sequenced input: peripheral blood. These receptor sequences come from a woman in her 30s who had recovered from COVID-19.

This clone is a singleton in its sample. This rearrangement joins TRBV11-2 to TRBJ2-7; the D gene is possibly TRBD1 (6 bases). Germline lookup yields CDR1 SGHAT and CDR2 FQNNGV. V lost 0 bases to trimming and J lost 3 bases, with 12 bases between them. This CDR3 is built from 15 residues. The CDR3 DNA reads TGTGCCAGCAGCTTAGACTGGACAGAATACTACGAGCAGTACTTC. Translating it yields CASSLDWTEYYEQYF.

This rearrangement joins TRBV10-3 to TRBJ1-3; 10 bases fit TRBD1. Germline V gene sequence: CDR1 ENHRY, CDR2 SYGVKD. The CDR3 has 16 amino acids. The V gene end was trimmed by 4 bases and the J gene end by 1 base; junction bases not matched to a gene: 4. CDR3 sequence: CAISARDRGSGNTIYF. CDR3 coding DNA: TGTGCCATCAGTGCCCGGGACAGGGGTTCTGGAAACACCATATATTTT.

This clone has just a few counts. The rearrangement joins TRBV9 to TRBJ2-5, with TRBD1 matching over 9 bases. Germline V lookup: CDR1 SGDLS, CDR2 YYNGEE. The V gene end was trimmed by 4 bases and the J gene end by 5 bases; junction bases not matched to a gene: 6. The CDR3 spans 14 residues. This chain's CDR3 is CASSSQGARETQYF. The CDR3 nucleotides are TGTGCCAGCAGCTCACAGGGGGCCCGGGAGACCCAGTACTTC.

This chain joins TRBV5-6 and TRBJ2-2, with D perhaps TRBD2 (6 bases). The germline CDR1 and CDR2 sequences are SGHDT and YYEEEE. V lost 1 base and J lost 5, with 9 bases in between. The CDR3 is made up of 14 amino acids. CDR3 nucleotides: TGTGCCAGCAGCTTGACTAGCTTTACCGGGGAGCTGTTTTTT. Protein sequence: CASSLTSFTGELFF.

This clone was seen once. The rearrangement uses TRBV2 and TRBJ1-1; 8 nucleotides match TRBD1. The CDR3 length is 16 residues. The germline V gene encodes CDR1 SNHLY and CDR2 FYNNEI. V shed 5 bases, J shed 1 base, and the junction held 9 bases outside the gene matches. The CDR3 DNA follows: TGTGCCAGCAGTTATGGACAGGGCGTTTCGAACACTGAAGCTTTCTTT. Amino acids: CASSYGQGVSNTEAFF. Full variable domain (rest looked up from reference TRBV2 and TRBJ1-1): EPEVTQTPSHQVTQMGQEVILRCVPISNHLYFYWYRQILGQKVEFLVSFYNNEISEKSEIFDDQFSVERPDGSNFTLKIRSTKLEDSAMYFCASSYGQGVSNTEAFFGQGTRLTVV.